The T cell receptor (beta chain) described here comes from a study of blood T cell repertoires in COVID-19. At the level of the study: The samples span acute and convalescent COVID-19 from the United States, Italy and Spain.

In germline, CDR1 is DFQATT, CDR2 SNEGSKA (reference sequence). This CDR3 has 11 residues. Using immunoSEQ multiplex PCR, the repertoire was profiled, and TCRdb retains in-frame clones only, with some absent. Among approximately 240,000 clones listed, around 85% were seen once. To note about this clone: The junction shows a germline mismatch at one end, possibly a read error.

Enrolled through a virtual design, the participants were between about 18 and 100 years of age and came from some 25 US areas. Sequencing was performed on PBMCs or T cells enriched from blood (not recorded which). The chain couples TRBV20-1 to TRBJ1-2; D ambiguous. The receptor comes from a woman in her fifties or sixties in a cohort exposed to, infected with or recovered from COVID-19 (not recorded which). CDR3 nucleotide sequence: TGCAGTGCTAGTGGGGAGACGAAAATAAGATTC. Its translation is CSASGETKIRF.